The T cell receptor (beta chain) under discussion was sequenced for a study of blood T cell repertoires in COVID-19. Across the whole study: Nucleic acid was either cDNA or gDNA, and it came from T cells, B-cell-depleted T cells, or PBMCs.

With V trimmed by 0 bases and J by 2 bases, 2 bases remained unmatched. The germline V gene has CDR1 SGDLS and CDR2 YYNGEE. The CDR3 spans 15 residues. The repertoire was sequenced with immunoSEQ multiplex PCR; TCRdb's copy has only in-frame clones and lacks some. The sample shows 35,000 to 45,000 clones, 80% of them seen only once. The receptor's source is a man between 70 and 80 years old with acute or convalescent COVID-19. This sequence joins TRBV9 and TRBJ1-5; TRBD1 agrees at 7 bases. The sample comprised peripheral blood. CDR3 loop: CASSVGGGGNQPQHF. The CDR3 nucleotides read TGTGCCAGCAGCGTAGGAGGGGGCGGCAATCAGCCCCAGCATTTT.